The rows below give T cell receptor beta chains drawn from one sample of a study of cytomegalovirus exposure and HLA in healthy donors. The method was immunoSEQ multiplex PCR; TCRdb's version includes in-frame clones alone and lacks a portion of them. The sample contains approximately 160,000 clones, roughly 80% of which appear only once. Sequenced sample: PBMCs. The source is a man aged 18 to 30 in good health and CMV-seronegative. CDR3s include the opening cysteine and the closing phenylalanine or tryptophan. The order of the fields is J gene, V gene, clone size, D gene, CDR3 protein, CDR3 DNA. A D gene is named only where the DNA matches it firmly. Size is omitted from some rows. Given values are once, few, many or a class for expanded clones.

>TRBJ2-7|TRBV19|once|NA
CASSAADSDSYEQYF
TGTGCCAGTAGTGCCGCGGACTCCGACTCCTACGAGCAGTACTTC
>TRBJ2-1|TRBV6-5|NA|TRBD1
CASGTGSYNEQFF
TGTGCCAGCGGGACAGGCTCCTACAATGAGCAGTTCTTC
>TRBJ2-7|TRBV21-1|once|NA
CASSIDYPKNYYEQYF
TGTGCCAGCAGCATCGACTATCCCAAAAATTACTACGAGCAGTACTTC
>TRBJ1-2|TRBV7-8|NA|NA
CASSSLRRARGYTF
TGTGCCAGCAGCTCCCTCAGGAGGGCTCGGGGCTACACCTTC
>TRBJ2-1|TRBV9|NA|TRBD1
CASSLDRVDNEQFF
TGTGCCAGCAGCTTGGACAGGGTCGACAATGAGCAGTTCTTC
>TRBJ2-7|TRBV6-6|NA|NA
CASSSPGHLTTYEQYF
TGTGCCAGCAGTTCACCGGGACACCTTACAACCTACGAGCAGTACTTC
>TRBJ2-7|TRBV6-5|NA|TRBD1
CASSNTGGSYEQYF
TGTGCCAGCAGTAACACAGGGGGCTCATACGAGCAGTACTTC
>TRBJ2-6|TRBV4-2|NA|NA
CASSQKGHLSGANVLTF
TGTGCCAGCAGCCAAAAGGGACACCTCTCTGGGGCCAACGTCCTGACTTTC
>TRBJ2-7|TRBV6-5|NA|NA
CASSYSYQDYEQYF
TGTGCCAGCAGTTACTCGTATCAGGACTACGAGCAGTACTTC
>TRBJ2-5|TRBV6-1|once|NA
CASTSSETQYF
TGTGCCAGCACTTCCTCGGAGACCCAGTACTTC
>TRBJ1-5|TRBV2|NA|TRBD1
CASSPTGESNQPQHF
TGTGCCAGCAGTCCGACAGGGGAGAGCAATCAGCCCCAGCATTTT
>TRBJ2-7|TRBV19|NA|TRBD1
CASSVGGRGYEQYF
TGTGCCAGTAGTGTAGGGGGCAGGGGCTACGAGCAGTACTTC
>TRBJ1-6|TRBV6-5|NA|NA
CASSYSIKFYYPLHF
TGTGCCAGCAGTTACTCGATAAAGTTCTACTATCCCCTCCACTTT
>TRBJ1-2|TRBV27|NA|TRBD1
CASSTDRAYGYTF
TGTGCCAGCAGTACAGACAGGGCCTATGGCTACACCTTC
>TRBJ1-4|TRBV9|few|TRBD1
CASSAGGGQGFEKLFF
TGTGCCAGCAGCGCAGGAGGGGGACAGGGGTTTGAAAAACTGTTTTTT
>TRBJ2-1|TRBV18|NA|TRBD2
CASSPETSGVNEQFF
TGTGCCAGCTCACCCGAGACTAGCGGGGTTAATGAGCAGTTCTTC
>TRBJ1-1|TRBV7-9|NA|NA
CASSFQGLTFF
TGTGCCAGCAGCTTTCAGGGTTTAACTTTCTTT
>TRBJ2-2|TRBV27|once|NA
CASSIRETGELFF
TGTGCCAGCAGTATTAGAGAGACCGGGGAGCTGTTTTTT
>TRBJ2-5|TRBV18|NA|NA
CASSPNRAQETQYF
TGTGCCAGCTCACCAAACAGGGCCCAAGAGACCCAGTACTTC
>TRBJ2-7|TRBV7-2|NA|TRBD2
CASSLLHLAGGFYEQYF
TGTGCCAGCAGCCTACTCCATTTAGCGGGAGGGTTTTACGAGCAGTACTTC
>TRBJ2-7|TRBV7-2|NA|TRBD2
CASSPRLAAGYEQYF
TGTGCCAGCAGCCCCAGACTAGCGGCTGGTTACGAGCAGTACTTC
>TRBJ2-1|TRBV11-3|NA|NA
CASSLPKRMSSYNEQFF
TGTGCCAGCAGCTTACCCAAGAGGATGAGCTCCTACAATGAGCAGTTCTTC
>TRBJ2-5|TRBV4-1|NA|TRBD2
CASSHPLEAGGKETQYF
TGCGCCAGCAGCCATCCACTGGAAGCGGGGGGCAAAGAGACCCAGTACTTC
>TRBJ2-2|TRBV6-1|NA|TRBD2
CASSQLAGEGELFF
TGTGCCAGCAGCCAACTAGCGGGAGAAGGGGAGCTGTTTTTT
>TRBJ2-2|TRBV2|once|TRBD2
CATGGRGDTGELFF
TGTGCCACCGGCGGCCGGGGGGACACCGGGGAGCTGTTTTTT
>TRBJ2-3|TRBV4-3|NA|TRBD1
CASSHRQGRTDTQYF
TGCGCCAGCAGCCATCGACAGGGGAGGACAGATACGCAGTATTTT
>TRBJ2-7|TRBV7-8|NA|TRBD1
CASSQHGQGIEQYF
TGTGCCAGCAGCCAACACGGACAGGGGATCGAGCAGTACTTC
>TRBJ1-5|TRBV6-1|NA|NA
CASSALSAAGNQPQHF
TGTGCCAGCAGTGCCCTCTCGGCCGCCGGGAATCAGCCCCAGCATTTT
>TRBJ2-3|TRBV14|NA|NA
CASSQVLADTQYF
TGTGCCAGCAGCCAAGTTCTTGCAGATACGCAGTATTTT
>TRBJ2-3|TRBV4-3|NA|TRBD2
CASSQGVAGGPDTQYF
TGCGCCAGCAGCCAAGGCGTAGCGGGAGGACCAGATACGCAGTATTTT
>TRBJ1-2|TRBV19|NA|NA
CASTAGLHYGYTF
TGTGCCAGTACCGCAGGGCTACACTATGGCTACACCTTC
>TRBJ1-5|TRBV7-2|once|TRBD1
CASSPRTGVQPQHF
TGTGCCAGCAGCCCTAGGACAGGGGTACAGCCCCAGCATTTT
>TRBJ2-7|TRBV6-1|NA|NA
CASSEAWTVYEQYF
TGTGCCAGCAGTGAGGCTTGGACAGTCTACGAGCAGTACTTC
>TRBJ2-3|TRBV21-1|once|NA
CAGAQTDTQYF
TGTGCAGGGGCGCAAACAGATACGCAGTATTTT
>TRBJ2-7|TRBV5-1|NA|NA
CASSNGAGWLSREQYF
TGCGCCAGCAGCAATGGGGCAGGTTGGTTAAGTCGGGAGCAGTACTTC
>TRBJ1-2|TRBV6-6|NA|NA
CASSYDPRPPGGYTF
TGTGCCAGCAGTTACGACCCCAGGCCCCCGGGGGGCTACACCTTC
>TRBJ1-5|TRBV21-1|once|NA
CASSKVACFLPQHF
TGTGCCAGCAGCAAAGTTGCGTGTTTCTTGCCCCAGCATTTT
>TRBJ1-2|TRBV18|NA|TRBD1
CASSPLLGQSNYGYTF
TGTGCCAGCTCACCTTTATTGGGACAGTCAAACTATGGCTACACCTTC
>TRBJ2-7|TRBV7-9|NA|TRBD1
CASSPGDRGNGEQYF
TGTGCCAGCAGTCCCGGGGACAGGGGGAATGGCGAGCAGTACTTC
>TRBJ2-1|TRBV7-9|NA|NA
CASSRLQNEQFF
TGTGCCAGCAGCCGACTACAGAATGAGCAGTTCTTC
>TRBJ1-1|TRBV28|few|NA
CASRPGSGQSEAFF
TGTGCCAGCAGGCCCGGGAGTGGGCAGAGTGAAGCTTTCTTT
>TRBJ1-1|TRBV29-1|NA|NA
CSVDRGAYTEAFF
TGCAGCGTTGATCGGGGGGCGTATACTGAAGCTTTCTTT
>TRBJ2-3|TRBV9|NA|TRBD1
CASSALLDRRGADTQYF
TGTGCCAGCAGCGCGTTGTTGGACAGGCGAGGGGCAGATACGCAGTATTTT
>TRBJ1-1|TRBV11-2|NA|TRBD1
CASSLGTGGGTEAFF
TGTGCCAGCAGCTTAGGTACAGGGGGCGGCACTGAAGCTTTCTTT
>TRBJ2-3|TRBV5-4|NA|TRBD1
CASSSGQGPVKPSTDTQYF
TGTGCCAGCAGCTCTGGACAGGGGCCTGTCAAACCGAGCACAGATACGCAGTATTTT
>TRBJ2-7|TRBV9|NA|TRBD2
CASSGEGLAGTEQYF
TGTGCCAGCAGTGGGGAAGGGCTAGCGGGGACCGAGCAGTACTTC
>TRBJ2-1|TRBV7-9|once|TRBD2
CSSSFQDVAGEGFF
TGTTCCAGCAGCTTCCAGGACGTGGCGGGAGAAGGGTTCTTC
>TRBJ2-1|TRBV4-2|NA|NA
CASSQGTREIGANEQFF
TGTGCCAGCAGCCAAGGGACTCGGGAGATTGGGGCTAATGAGCAGTTCTTC
>TRBJ2-7|TRBV5-1|NA|TRBD2
CASSGGTSGIRGLEQYF
TGCGCCAGCAGCGGGGGGACTAGCGGGATTCGGGGATTGGAGCAGTACTTC
>TRBJ2-2|TRBV4-3|few|TRBD2
CASSHPRERGKTGELFF
TGCGCCAGCAGCCACCCGCGGGAGAGGGGAAAAACCGGGGAGCTGTTTTTT
>TRBJ2-3|TRBV7-9|NA|TRBD1
CASSFGQGIGTQYF
TGTGCCAGCAGCTTTGGACAGGGGATAGGTACGCAGTATTTT
>TRBJ2-7|TRBV5-1|NA|NA
CASSLAGAEQYF
TGCGCCAGCAGCTTGGCGGGAGCCGAGCAGTACTTC
>TRBJ1-1|TRBV10-3|NA|NA
CAIASGERTEAFF
TGTGCCATCGCCAGCGGGGAGAGAACTGAAGCTTTCTTT
>TRBJ1-4|TRBV10-3|NA|NA
CAISESGDEKLFF
TGTGCCATCAGTGAGTCGGGCGATGAAAAACTGTTTTTT